This record looks at one T cell receptor beta chain sequence and its context. Assay: immunoSEQ multiplex PCR; the TCRdb copy retains only in-frame clones and omits some. This sample has about 250,000 clones; 75% to 90% occur once, and the top ten carry more than 4%. The sample is drawn from a study of blood T cell repertoires in COVID-19. About the study: Spain, Italy and the United States supplied samples that represented acute and convalescent COVID-19.

CDR3 length: 12 amino acids. V was clipped by 4 bases and J by 7 bases; unmatched bases: 5. Germline lookup yields CDR1 SQVTM and CDR2 ANQGSEA. Among Cohort 3 donors, those recovered had two negative PCRs, clearance, or symptom resolution. This clonotype originated in a woman in her twenties or thirties who had recovered from COVID-19. The rearrangement uses TRBV29-1 and TRBJ1-1; 8 bases map to TRBD1. Source material: PBMCs or T cells enriched from blood (not recorded which). CDR3 in amino acids: CSVARQGIEAFF. CDR3 DNA: TGCAGCGTTGCCCGACAGGGGATTGAAGCTTTCTTT.